This T cell receptor beta chain came from a study of spatial heterogeneity in lung cancer. Unique molecular identifiers, one per molecule, were present on every TCR cDNA molecule. TCRdb ran MiXCR on the 5' RACE reads and lists one entry per CDR3 protein. This sample carries more than 60,000 distinct CDR3 sequences, 8% of them seen once, and the ten largest clones take approximately 6.3%. Trimming removed 4 bases from V and 3 bases from J; junction bases left unmatched: 6. Germline CDR1 SGHRS, CDR2 YFSETQ. This CDR3 region has 15 residues. Sample time point: sample taken at primary tumor resection. Tumor, nontumor lung or frozen PBMC supplied whole RNA that was sequenced unsorted. The table lists this clonotype with many counts.

This receptor was obtained from a male donor with early-stage non-small cell lung cancer. The sequences come from PBMCs, collected at surgery. The chain employs TRBV5-1 and TRBJ2-1; 8 nucleotides match TRBD1. The CDR3 DNA is TGCGCCAGCAGCACTGGACAGGGAAACTACAATGAGCAGTTCTTC. Translated, it gives CASSTGQGNYNEQFF.